These 2 T cell receptor beta chains came from one sample sequenced in a study of cytomegalovirus exposure and HLA in healthy donors. Researchers ran the PCR with 60 Vbeta and 13 Jbeta primers. The repertoire was sequenced with immunoSEQ multiplex PCR; TCRdb's copy has only in-frame clones and lacks some. There are some 120,000 clones in the sample, with around 2.9% held by the top ten. Material for sequencing was PBMCs. The receptor source for this set is a man aged 25 to 40 in good health and CMV-seronegative.

The chain links TRBV30 to TRBJ2-7; D gene uncertain. The CDR3 has 12 residues. From germline, CDR1 is GTSNPN and CDR2 SVGIG (reference sequence). Trimming removed 5 bases at V and 6 bases at J, with 14 bases between. Here the CDR3 reads CAWGDEAPEQYF. CDR3 nucleotides: TGTGCCTGGGGTGACGAGGCGCCCGAGCAGTACTTC.

V and J are TRBV18 and TRBJ2-7, with 9 bases lining up with TRBD1. The CDR3 consists of 15 residues. Germline CDR1 and CDR2: KGHSH and LQKENI. The V gene end was trimmed by 6 bases and the J gene end by 1 base; junction bases not matched to a gene: 7. CDR3 in DNA: TGTGCCAGCTCCATGGACAGGGGAACTTCCTACGAGCAGTACTTC. This encodes CASSMDRGTSYEQYF.